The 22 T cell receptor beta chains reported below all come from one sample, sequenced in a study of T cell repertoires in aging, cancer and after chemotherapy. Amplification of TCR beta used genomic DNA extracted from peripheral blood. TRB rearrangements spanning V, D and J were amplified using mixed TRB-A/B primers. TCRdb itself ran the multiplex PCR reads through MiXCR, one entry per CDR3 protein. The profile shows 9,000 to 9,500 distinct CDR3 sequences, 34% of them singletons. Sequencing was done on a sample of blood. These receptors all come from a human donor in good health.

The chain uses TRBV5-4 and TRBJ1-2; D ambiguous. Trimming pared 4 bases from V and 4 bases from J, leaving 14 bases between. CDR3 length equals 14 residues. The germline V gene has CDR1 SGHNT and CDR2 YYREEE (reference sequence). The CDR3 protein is CASSTESGRYGYTF. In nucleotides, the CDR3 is TGTGCCAGCAGCACAGAAAGCGGGCGCTATGGCTACACCTTC.

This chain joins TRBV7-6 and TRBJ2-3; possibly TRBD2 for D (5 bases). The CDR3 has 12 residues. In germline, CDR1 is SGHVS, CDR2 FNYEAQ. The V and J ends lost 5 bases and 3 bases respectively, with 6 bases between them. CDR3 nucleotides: TGTGCCAGCAGCCGAGGGACAGATACGCAGTATTTT. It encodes CASSRGTDTQYF.

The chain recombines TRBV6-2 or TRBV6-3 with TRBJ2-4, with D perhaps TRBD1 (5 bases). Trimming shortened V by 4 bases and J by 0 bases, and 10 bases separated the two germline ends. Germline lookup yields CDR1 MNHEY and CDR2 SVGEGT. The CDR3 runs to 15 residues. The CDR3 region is CASSLVQGAKNIQYF. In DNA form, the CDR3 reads TGTGCCAGCAGTTTGGTTCAGGGAGCCAAAAACATTCAGTACTTC.

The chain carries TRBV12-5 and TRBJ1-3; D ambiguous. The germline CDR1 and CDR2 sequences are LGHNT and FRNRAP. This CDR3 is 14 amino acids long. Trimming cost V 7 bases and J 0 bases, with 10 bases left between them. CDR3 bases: TGTGCTAGTGCCTCACCGAGCTCTGGAAACACCATATATTTT. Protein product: CASASPSSGNTIYF.

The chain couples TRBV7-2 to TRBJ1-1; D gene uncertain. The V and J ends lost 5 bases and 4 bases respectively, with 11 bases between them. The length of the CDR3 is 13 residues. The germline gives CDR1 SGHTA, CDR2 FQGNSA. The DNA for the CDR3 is TGTGCCAGCAGCCCCCGCCGGGGCACTGAAGCTTTCTTT. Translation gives CASSPRRGTEAFF. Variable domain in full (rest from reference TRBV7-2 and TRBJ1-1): GAGVSQSPSNKVTEKGKDVELRCDPISGHTALYWYRQSLGQGLEFLIYFQGNSAPDKSGLPSDRFSAERTGGSVSTLTIQRTQQEDSAVYLCASSPRRGTEAFFGQGTRLTVV.

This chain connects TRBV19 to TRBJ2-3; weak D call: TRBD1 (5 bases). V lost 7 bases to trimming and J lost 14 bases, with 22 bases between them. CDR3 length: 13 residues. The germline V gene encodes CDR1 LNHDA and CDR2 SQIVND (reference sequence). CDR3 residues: CASTPPVGEPLYF. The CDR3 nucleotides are TGTGCCAGTACCCCCCCGGTAGGGGAACCGCTGTATTTT.

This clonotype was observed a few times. The CDR3 DNA is TGTGCCAGCAGCTTAGCGCGGCGGGGGGGCGCCGTGCAGTTCTTC. This translates into CASSLARRGGAVQFF. This chain connects TRBV7-2 to TRBJ2-1, with TRBD2 matching 9 bases. The CDR3 totals 15 residues. CDR1 is SGHTA and CDR2 is FQGNSA in the germline V gene. The trim removed 0 bases at V and 12 bases at J, leaving 9 bases unmatched. Combining the CDR3 with reference TRBV7-2 and TRBJ2-1 gives the whole variable domain GAGVSQSPSNKVTEKGKDVELRCDPISGHTALYWYRQSLGQGLEFLIYFQGNSAPDKSGLPSDRFSAERTGGSVSTLTIQRTQQEDSAVYLCASSLARRGGAVQFFGPGTRLTVL.

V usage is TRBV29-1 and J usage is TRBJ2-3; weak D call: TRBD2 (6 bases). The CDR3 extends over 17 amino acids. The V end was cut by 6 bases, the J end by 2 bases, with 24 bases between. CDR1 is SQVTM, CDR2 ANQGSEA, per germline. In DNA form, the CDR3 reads TGCAGCGTCCCAAAGGAGGGCGGTAGGGCGGACACAGATACGCAGTATTTT. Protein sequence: CSVPKEGGRADTDTQYF.

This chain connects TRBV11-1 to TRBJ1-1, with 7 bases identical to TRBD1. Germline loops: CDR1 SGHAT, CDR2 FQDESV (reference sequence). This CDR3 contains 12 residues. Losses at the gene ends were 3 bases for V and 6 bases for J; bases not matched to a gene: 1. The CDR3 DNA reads TGTGCCAGCAGCTTCGACAGGGCTGAAGCTTTCTTT. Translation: CASSFDRAEAFF.

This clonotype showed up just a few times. CDR3 residues: CTLGGARGYTF. In DNA, the CDR3 is TGCACCCTCGGGGGGGCGAGGGGCTACACCTTC. The chain links TRBV20-1 to TRBJ1-2; weak D call: TRBD1 (6 bases). The germline V gene has CDR1 DFQATT and CDR2 SNEGSKA (reference sequence). The CDR3 spans 11 residues.

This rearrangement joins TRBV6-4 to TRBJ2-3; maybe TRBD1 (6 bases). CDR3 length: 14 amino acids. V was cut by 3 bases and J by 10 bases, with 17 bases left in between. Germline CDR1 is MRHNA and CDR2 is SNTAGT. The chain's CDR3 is CASSENREGRAQYF. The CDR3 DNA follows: TGTGCCAGCAGTGAAAACAGGGAAGGAAGGGCGCAGTATTTT.

This CDR3 reads CASSWGSGDLNEQFF. CDR3 coding DNA: TGTGCCAGCAGCTGGGGTAGCGGGGACCTCAATGAGCAGTTCTTC. The rearrangement links TRBV5-4 to TRBJ2-1; 8 bases fit TRBD2. CDR1 and CDR2 from the germline V gene are SGHNT and YYREEE (reference sequence). This CDR3 region has 15 residues. J was trimmed by 6 bases and V by 3 bases; bases with no gene match: 8.

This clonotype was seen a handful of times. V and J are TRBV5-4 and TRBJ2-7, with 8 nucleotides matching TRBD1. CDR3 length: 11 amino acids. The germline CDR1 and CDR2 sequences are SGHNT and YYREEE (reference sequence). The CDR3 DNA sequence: TGTGCCAGCAGTGGACCGGGACAGGTTGACGTC. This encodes CASSGPGQVDV.

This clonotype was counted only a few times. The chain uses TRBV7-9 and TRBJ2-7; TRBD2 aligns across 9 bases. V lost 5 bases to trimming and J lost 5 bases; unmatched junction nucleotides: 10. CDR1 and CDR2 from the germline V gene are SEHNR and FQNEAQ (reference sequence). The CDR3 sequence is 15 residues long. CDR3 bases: TGTGCCAGCAGCCAATTTGCGGGGGGGGCGGACGAGCAGTACGTC. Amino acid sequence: CASSQFAGGADEQYV.

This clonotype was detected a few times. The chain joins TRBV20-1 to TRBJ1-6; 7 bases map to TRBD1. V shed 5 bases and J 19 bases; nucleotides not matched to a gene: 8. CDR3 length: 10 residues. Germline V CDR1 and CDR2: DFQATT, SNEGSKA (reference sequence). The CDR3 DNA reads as TGCAGTGCTGACGACAGGGTAGAACACTTT. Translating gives CSADDRVEHF.

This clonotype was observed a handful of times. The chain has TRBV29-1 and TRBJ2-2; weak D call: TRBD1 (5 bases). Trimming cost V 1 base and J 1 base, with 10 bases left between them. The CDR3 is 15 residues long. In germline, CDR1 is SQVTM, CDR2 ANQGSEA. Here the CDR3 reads CSVEVQGRNTGELFF. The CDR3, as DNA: TGCAGCGTTGAAGTGCAGGGTAGGAACACCGGGGAGCTGTTTTTT.

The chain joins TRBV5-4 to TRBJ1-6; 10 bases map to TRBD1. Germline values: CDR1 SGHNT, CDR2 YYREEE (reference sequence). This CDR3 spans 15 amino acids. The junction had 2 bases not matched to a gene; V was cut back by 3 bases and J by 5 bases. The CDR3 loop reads CASSSDRGNNSPLHF. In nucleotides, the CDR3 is TGTGCCAGCAGCTCGGACAGGGGGAATAATTCACCCCTCCACTTT.

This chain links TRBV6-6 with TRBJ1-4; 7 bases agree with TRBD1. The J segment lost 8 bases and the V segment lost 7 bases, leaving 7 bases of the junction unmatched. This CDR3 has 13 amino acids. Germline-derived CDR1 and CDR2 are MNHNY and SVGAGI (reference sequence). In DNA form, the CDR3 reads TGTGCCAGCAAACGACAGGGTAGAGAAAAACTGTTTTTT. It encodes CASKRQGREKLFF.

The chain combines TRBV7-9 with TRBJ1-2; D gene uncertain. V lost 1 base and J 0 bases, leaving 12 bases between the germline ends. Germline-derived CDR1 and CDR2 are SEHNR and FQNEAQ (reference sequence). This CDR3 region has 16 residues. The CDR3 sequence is CASSLVKDATNYGYTF. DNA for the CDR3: TGTGCCAGCAGCTTAGTAAAAGACGCTACTAACTATGGCTACACCTTC.

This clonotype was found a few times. CDR3 sequence reads: CSAPPHYEQYV. CDR3 in DNA: TGCAGTGCTCCGCCGCACTACGAGCAGTACGTC. The rearrangement links TRBV20-1 to TRBJ2-7; D not resolved. The germline CDR1 and CDR2 sequences are DFQATT and SNEGSKA (reference sequence). The V and J ends lost 5 bases and 3 bases respectively, with 8 bases between them. The CDR3 extends over 11 amino acids.

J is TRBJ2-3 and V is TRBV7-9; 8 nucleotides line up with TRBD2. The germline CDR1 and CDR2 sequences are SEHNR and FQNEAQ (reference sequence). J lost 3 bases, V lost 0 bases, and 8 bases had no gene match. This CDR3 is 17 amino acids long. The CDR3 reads CASSLALGGLGTDTQYF. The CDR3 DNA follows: TGTGCCAGCAGCTTAGCCTTGGGGGGACTAGGAACAGATACGCAGTATTTT.

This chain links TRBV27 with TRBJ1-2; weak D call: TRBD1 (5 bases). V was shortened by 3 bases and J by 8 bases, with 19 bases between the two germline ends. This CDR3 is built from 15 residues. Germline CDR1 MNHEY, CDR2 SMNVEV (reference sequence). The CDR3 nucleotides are TGTGCCAGCAGTTTTCAGGGTAAACCCCTTTGGGGCTACACCTTC. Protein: CASSFQGKPLWGYTF.